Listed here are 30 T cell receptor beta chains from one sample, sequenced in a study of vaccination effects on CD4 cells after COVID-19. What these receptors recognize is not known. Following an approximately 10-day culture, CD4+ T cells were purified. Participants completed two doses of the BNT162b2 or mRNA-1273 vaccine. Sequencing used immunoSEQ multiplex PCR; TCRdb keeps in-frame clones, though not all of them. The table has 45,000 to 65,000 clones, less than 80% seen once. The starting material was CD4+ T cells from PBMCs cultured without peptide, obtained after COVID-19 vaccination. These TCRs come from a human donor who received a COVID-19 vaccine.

The CDR3 sequence: CASSVQGQATNEKLFF. For the CDR3, the DNA is TGTGCCAGCAGCGTCCAGGGGCAAGCGACTAATGAAAAACTGTTTTTT. This chain joins TRBV9 and TRBJ1-4; D is perhaps TRBD1 (6 bases). This CDR3 contains 16 residues. Trimming shortened V by 2 bases and J by 2 bases, and 13 bases separated the two germline ends. The V gene's germline CDR1 is SGDLS and CDR2 YYNGEE.

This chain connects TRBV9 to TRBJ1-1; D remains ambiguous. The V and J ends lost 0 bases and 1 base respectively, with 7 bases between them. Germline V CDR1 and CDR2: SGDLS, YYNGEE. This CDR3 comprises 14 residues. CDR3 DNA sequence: TGTGCCAGCAGCGTAGGTCCATCGAACACTGAAGCTTTCTTT. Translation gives CASSVGPSNTEAFF.

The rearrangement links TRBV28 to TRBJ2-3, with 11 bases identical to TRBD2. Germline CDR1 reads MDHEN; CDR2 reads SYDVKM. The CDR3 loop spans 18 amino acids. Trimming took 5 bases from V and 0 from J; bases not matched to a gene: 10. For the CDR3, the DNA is TGTGCCAGCAGTCCACCGTCGGGACTAGCGGCAAGCACAGATACGCAGTATTTT. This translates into CASSPPSGLAASTDTQYF.

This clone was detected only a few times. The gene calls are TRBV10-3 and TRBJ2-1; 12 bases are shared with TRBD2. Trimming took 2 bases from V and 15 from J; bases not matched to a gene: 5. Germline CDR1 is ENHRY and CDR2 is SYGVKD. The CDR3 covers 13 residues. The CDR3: CAISEPGLAGGFF. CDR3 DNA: TGTGCCATCAGTGAGCCGGGACTAGCGGGTGGGTTCTTC.

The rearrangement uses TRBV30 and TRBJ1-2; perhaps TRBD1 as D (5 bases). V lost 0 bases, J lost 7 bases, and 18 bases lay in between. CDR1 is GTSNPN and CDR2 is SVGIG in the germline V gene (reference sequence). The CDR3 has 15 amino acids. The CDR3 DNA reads TGTGCCTGGAGTGTTGGGTTAACCAGGGTGGGTGGCTACACCTTC. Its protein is CAWSVGLTRVGGYTF.

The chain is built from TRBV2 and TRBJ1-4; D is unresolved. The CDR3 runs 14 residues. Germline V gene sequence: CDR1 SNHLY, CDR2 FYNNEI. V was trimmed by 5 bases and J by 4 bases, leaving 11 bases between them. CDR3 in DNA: TGTGCCAGCAGTCCCCGGGGTTATAATGAAAAACTGTTTTTT. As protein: CASSPRGYNEKLFF.

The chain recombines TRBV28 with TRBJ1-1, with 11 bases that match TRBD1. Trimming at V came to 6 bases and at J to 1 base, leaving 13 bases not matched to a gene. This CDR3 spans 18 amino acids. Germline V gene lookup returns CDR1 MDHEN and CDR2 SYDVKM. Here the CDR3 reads CASSSGYWTGGRNTEAFF. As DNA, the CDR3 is TGTGCCAGCAGCTCGGGGTATTGGACAGGGGGCAGGAACACTGAAGCTTTCTTT.

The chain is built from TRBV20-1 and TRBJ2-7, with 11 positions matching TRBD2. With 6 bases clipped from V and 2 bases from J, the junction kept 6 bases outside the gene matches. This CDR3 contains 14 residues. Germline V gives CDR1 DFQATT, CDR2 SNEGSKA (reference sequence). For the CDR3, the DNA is TGCAGTGCCAGTAGCGGGAGGGGCCCCTACGAGCAGTACTTC. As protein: CSASSGRGPYEQYF.

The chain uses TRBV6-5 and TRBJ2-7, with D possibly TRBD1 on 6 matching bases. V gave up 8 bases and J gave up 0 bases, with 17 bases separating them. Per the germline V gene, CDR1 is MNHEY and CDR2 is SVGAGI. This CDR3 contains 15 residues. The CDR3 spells CASGPYRVSSYEQYF. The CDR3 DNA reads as TGTGCCAGCGGGCCGTACAGGGTAAGCTCCTACGAGCAGTACTTC.

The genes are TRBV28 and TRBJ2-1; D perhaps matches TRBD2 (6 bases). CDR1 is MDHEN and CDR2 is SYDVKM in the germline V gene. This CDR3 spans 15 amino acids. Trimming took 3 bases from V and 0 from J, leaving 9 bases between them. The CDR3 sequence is CASSLRGASYNEQFF. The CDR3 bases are TGTGCCAGCAGTTTGCGGGGAGCCTCCTACAATGAGCAGTTCTTC.

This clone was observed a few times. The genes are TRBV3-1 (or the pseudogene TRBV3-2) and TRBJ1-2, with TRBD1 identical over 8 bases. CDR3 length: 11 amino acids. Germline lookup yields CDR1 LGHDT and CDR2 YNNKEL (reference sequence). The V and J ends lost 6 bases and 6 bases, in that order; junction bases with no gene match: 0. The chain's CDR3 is CASRQGDGYTF. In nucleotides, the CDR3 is TGTGCCAGCAGACAGGGGGATGGCTACACCTTC.

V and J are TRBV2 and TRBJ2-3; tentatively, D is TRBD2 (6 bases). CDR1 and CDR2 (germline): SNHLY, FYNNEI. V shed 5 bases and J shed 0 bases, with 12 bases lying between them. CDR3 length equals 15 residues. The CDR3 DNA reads TGTGCCAGCAGTCAGGAGGGCGGGAGCACAGATACGCAGTATTTT. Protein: CASSQEGGSTDTQYF.

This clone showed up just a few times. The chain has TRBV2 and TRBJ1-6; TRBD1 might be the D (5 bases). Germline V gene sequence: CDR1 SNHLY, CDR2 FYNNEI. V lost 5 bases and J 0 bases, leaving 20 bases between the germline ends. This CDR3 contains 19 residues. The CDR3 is CASSPHDRQKSSYNSPLHF. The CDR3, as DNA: TGTGCCAGCAGTCCACACGATAGACAGAAAAGCTCCTATAATTCACCCCTCCACTTT. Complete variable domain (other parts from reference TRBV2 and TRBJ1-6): EPEVTQTPSHQVTQMGQEVILRCVPISNHLYFYWYRQILGQKVEFLVSFYNNEISEKSEIFDDQFSVERPDGSNFTLKIRSTKLEDSAMYFCASSPHDRQKSSYNSPLHFGNGTRLTVT.

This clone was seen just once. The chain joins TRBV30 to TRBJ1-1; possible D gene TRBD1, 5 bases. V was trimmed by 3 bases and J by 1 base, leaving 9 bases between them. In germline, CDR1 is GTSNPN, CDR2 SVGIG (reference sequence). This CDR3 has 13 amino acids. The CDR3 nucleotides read TGTGCCTGGAGATGGCAGGGGAACACTGAAGCTTTCTTT. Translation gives CAWRWQGNTEAFF.

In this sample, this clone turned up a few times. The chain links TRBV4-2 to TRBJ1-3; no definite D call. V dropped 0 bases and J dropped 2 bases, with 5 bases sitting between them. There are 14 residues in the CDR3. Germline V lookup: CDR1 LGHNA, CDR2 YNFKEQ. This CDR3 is CASSQEDAGNTIYF. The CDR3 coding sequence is TGTGCCAGCAGCCAAGAGGATGCTGGAAACACCATATATTTT.

The CDR3 is CASSLDGVYGYTF. As DNA, the CDR3 is TGCGCCAGCAGCCTTGACGGAGTCTATGGCTACACCTTC. This sequence joins TRBV5-1 and TRBJ1-2, with no clear D. From germline, CDR1 is SGHRS and CDR2 YFSETQ. V lost 4 bases and J lost 4, with 11 bases in between. The CDR3 loop spans 13 amino acids.

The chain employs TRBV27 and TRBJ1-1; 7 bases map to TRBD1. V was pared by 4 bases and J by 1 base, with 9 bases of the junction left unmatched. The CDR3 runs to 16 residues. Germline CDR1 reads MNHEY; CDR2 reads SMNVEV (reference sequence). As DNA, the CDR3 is TGTGCCAGCAGTTCCCGCCCCAGGGGGGGGAACACTGAAGCTTTCTTT. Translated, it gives CASSSRPRGGNTEAFF.

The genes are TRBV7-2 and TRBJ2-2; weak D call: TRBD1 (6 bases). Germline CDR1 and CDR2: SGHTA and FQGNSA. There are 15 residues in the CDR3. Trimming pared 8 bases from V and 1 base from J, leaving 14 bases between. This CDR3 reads CASGRQVLNTGELFF. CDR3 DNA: TGTGCCAGCGGGAGACAGGTGCTGAACACCGGGGAGCTGTTTTTT. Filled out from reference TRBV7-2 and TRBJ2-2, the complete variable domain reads GAGVSQSPSNKVTEKGKDVELRCDPISGHTALYWYRQSLGQGLEFLIYFQGNSAPDKSGLPSDRFSAERTGGSVSTLTIQRTQQEDSAVYLCASGRQVLNTGELFFGEGSRLTVL.

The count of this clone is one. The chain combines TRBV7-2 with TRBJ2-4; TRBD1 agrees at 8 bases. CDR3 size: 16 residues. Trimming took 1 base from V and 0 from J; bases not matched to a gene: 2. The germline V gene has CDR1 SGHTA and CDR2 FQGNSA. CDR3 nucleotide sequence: TGTGCCAGCAGCTTAGAACAGGGGGTAGCCAAAAACATTCAGTACTTC. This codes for CASSLEQGVAKNIQYF. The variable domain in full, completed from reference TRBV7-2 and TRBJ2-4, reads GAGVSQSPSNKVTEKGKDVELRCDPISGHTALYWYRQSLGQGLEFLIYFQGNSAPDKSGLPSDRFSAERTGGSVSTLTIQRTQQEDSAVYLCASSLEQGVAKNIQYFGAGTRLSVL.

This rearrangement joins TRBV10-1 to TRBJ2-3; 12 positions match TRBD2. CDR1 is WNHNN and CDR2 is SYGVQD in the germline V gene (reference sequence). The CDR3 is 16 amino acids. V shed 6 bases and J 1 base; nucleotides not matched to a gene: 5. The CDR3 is CASSPGLAGRTDTQYF. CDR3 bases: TGCGCCAGCAGCCCGGGACTAGCGGGCCGCACAGATACGCAGTATTTT.

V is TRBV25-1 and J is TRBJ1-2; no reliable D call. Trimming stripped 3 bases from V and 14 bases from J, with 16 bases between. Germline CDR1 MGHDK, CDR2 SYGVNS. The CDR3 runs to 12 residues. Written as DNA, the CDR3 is TGTGCCAGCAGTGATCCGCAACTAAGGACTACCTTC. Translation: CASSDPQLRTTF.

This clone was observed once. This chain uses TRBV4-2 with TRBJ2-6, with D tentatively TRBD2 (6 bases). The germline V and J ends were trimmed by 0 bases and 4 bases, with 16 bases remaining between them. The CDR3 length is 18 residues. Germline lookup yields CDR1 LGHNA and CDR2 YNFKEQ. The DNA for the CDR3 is TGTGCCAGCAGCCAAGATTTAACCCGGAGGGGAGGGGCCAACGTCCTGACTTTC. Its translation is CASSQDLTRRGGANVLTF.

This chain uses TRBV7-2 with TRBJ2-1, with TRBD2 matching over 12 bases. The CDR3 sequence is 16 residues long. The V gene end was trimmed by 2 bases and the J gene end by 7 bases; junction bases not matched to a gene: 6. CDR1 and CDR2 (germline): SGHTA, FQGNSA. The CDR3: CASSLPLAGGINEQFF. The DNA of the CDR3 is TGTGCCAGCAGCTTACCCCTAGCGGGGGGGATAAATGAGCAGTTCTTC.

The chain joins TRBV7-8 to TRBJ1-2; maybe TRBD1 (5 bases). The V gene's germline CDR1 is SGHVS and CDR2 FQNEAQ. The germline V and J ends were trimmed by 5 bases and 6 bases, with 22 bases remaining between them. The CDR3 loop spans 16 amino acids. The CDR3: CASSPRTFIGGDGYTF. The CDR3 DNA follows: TGTGCCAGCAGCCCGCGGACCTTTATCGGGGGGGATGGCTACACCTTC.

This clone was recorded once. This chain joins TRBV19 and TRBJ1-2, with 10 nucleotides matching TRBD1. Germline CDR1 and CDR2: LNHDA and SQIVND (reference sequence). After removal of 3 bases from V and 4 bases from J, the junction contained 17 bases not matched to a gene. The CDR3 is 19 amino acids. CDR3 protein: CASSMPIGQGGPTGYGYTF. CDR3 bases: TGTGCCAGTAGTATGCCTATCGGACAGGGGGGCCCAACGGGCTATGGCTACACCTTC.

The CDR3 coding sequence is TGTGCCAGCAGCTTGATAACCGGGACAGGGCAGTACGAGCAGTACTTC. Translation: CASSLITGTGQYEQYF. The chain couples TRBV7-2 to TRBJ2-7; the match to TRBD1 covers 9 bases. Germline CDR1 SGHTA, CDR2 FQGNSA. The J segment lost 4 bases and the V segment lost 3 bases, leaving 10 bases of the junction unmatched. CDR3 length equals 16 residues.

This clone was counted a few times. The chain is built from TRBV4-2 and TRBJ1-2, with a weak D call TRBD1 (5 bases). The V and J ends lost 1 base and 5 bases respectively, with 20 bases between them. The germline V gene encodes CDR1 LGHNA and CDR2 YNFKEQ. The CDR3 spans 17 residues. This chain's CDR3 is CASSQGDGAFILYGYTF. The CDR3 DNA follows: TGTGCCAGCAGCCAAGGGGACGGAGCCTTCATTCTTTATGGCTACACCTTC.

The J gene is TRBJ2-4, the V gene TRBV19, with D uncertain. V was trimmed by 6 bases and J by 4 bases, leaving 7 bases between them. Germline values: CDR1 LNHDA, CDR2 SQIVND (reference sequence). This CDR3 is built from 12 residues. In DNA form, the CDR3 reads TGTGCCAGTAGCACACCAAAAAACATTCAGTACTTC. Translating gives CASSTPKNIQYF.

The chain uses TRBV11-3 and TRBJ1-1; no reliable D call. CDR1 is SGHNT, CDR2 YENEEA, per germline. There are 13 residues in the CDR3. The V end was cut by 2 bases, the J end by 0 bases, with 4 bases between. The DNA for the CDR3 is TGTGCCAGCAGCTTAACCCTGAACACTGAAGCTTTCTTT. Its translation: CASSLTLNTEAFF.

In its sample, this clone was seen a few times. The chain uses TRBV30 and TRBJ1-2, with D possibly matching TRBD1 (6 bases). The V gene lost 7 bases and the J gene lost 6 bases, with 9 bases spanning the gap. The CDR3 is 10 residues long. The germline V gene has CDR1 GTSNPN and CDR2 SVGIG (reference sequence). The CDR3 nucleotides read TGTGCCTATAACAGGGATGGCTACACCTTC. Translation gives CAYNRDGYTF.